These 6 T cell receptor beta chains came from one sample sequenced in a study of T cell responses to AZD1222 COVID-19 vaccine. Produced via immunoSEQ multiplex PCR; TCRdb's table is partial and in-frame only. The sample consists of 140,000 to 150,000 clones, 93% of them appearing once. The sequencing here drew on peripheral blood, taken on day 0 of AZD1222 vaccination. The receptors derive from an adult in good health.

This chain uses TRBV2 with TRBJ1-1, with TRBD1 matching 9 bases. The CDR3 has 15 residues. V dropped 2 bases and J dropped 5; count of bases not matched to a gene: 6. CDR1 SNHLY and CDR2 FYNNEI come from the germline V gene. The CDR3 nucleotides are TGTGCCAGCAGTGAAAGCGGGACAGGGTATACTGAAGCTTTCTTT. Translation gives CASSESGTGYTEAFF. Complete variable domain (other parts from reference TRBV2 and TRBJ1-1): EPEVTQTPSHQVTQMGQEVILRCVPISNHLYFYWYRQILGQKVEFLVSFYNNEISEKSEIFDDQFSVERPDGSNFTLKIRSTKLEDSAMYFCASSESGTGYTEAFFGQGTRLTVV.

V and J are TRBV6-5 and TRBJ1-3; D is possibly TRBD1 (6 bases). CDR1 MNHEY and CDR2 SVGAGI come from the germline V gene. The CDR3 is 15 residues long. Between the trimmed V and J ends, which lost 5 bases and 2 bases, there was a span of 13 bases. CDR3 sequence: CASSLQGPPGNTIYF. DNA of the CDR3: TGTGCCAGCAGTCTACAGGGTCCACCTGGAAACACCATATATTTT.

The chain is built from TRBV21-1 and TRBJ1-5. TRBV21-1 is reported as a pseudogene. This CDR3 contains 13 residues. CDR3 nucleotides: TGTGCCAGCAGCACCCGATTAGATCAGCCCCAGCATTTT. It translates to CASSTRLDQPQHF.

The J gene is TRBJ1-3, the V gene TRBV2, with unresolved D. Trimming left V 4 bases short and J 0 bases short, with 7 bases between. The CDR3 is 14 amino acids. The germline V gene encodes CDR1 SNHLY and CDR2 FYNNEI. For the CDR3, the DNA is TGTGCCAGCAGTGGGACGGACTCTGGAAACACCATATATTTT. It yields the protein CASSGTDSGNTIYF.

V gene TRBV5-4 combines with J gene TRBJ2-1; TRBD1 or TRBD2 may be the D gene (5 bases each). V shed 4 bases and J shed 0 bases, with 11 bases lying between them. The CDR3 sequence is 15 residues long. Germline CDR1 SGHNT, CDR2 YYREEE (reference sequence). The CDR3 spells CASSRDLSSYNEQFF. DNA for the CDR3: TGTGCCAGCAGCAGGGACCTGAGCTCCTACAATGAGCAGTTCTTC. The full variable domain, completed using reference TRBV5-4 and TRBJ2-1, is ETGVTQSPTHLIKTRGQQVTLRCSSQSGHNTVSWYQQALGQGPQFIFQYYREEENGRGNFPPRFSGLQFPNYSSELNVNALELDDSALYLCASSRDLSSYNEQFFGPGTRLTVL.

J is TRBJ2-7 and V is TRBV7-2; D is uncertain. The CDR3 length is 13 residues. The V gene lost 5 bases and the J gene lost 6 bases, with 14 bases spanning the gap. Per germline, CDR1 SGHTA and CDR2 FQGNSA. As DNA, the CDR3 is TGTGCCAGCAGCGTGGGATTCCTCGGCGAGCAGTACTTC. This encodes CASSVGFLGEQYF.